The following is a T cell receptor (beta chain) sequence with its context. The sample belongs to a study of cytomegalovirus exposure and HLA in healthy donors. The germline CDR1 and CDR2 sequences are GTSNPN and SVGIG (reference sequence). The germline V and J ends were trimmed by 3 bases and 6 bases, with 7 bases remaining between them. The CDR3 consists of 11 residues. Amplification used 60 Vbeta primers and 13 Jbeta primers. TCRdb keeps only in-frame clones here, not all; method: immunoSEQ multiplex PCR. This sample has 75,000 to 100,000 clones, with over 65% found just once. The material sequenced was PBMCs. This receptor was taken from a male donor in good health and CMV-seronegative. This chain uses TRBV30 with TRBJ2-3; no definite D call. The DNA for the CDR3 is TGTGCCTGGAGGCTTCAGGATACGCAGTATTTT. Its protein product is CAWRLQDTQYF.